This T cell receptor beta chain is from a study of control samples from healthy donors and cancer patients. From germline, CDR1 is GTSNPN and CDR2 SVGIG (reference sequence). V lost 3 bases to trimming and J lost 5 bases, with 12 bases between them. This CDR3 has 13 residues. The repertoire was sequenced with immunoSEQ multiplex PCR; TCRdb's copy has only in-frame clones and lacks some. This table has about 130,000 clones, around nine tenths appearing once. Sequencing used blood. The chain recombines TRBV30 with TRBJ2-3, with a possible D match to TRBD2 (6 bases). The origin of this receptor is a middle-aged man in good health. CDR3 DNA sequence: TGTGCCTGGAGGGCATGGACTAAAGATACGCAGTATTTT. Its translation is CAWRAWTKDTQYF.